This entry features one T cell receptor (beta chain) sequence. The antigen remains unidentified. The record originates from a study of blood T cells in healthy people across ages. Notes on the study in general: Measured against age, TCR beta diversity per million T cells decreased in a roughly linear manner.

Primers used in a second PCR of about 6 to 11 cycles were a sample-barcoded 5' primer and a J-beta primer mix. TCRdb analysed the 5' RACE reads with MiXCR anew, one entry per CDR3 protein. Among around 1,800,000 distinct CDR3 sequences, approximately 40% were seen once, and the ten largest hold under 30%. Donors each provided 7.5 to 10 milliliters of peripheral blood. Germline V gene sequence: CDR1 SGHTA, CDR2 FQGNSA. With 5 bases clipped from V and 3 bases from J, the junction kept 9 bases outside the gene matches. This CDR3 contains 16 residues. The receptor comes from a human donor in good health. The V and J genes are TRBV7-2 and TRBJ2-3; 9 bases fit TRBD2. Material for sequencing was blood. The CDR3 bases are TGTGCCAGCAGCATGGGGGCGGGGGGGCTTACAGATACGCAGTATTTT. It translates to CASSMGAGGLTDTQYF.